Below are 5 T cell receptor beta chains sequenced from a single sample in a study of vaccination and CD4 T cells after COVID-19. Their antigen targets remain unknown. The study sequenced cultured CD4+ T cell DNA using the Oncomine TCR Beta short-read assay. Via MiXCR, TCRdb re-called the PCR reads, giving one row per CDR3 protein. The sample yields about 19,000 distinct CDR3 sequences, roughly 56% seen once. Treatment given: approximately 11-day PBMC culture with coronavirus spike peptide pools or control peptides (ViraFEST assay). Sequenced: CD4+ T cells from blood, cultured in vitro. The origin of the receptors is a human donor who had recovered from COVID-19.

The rearrangement links TRBV12-3 or TRBV12-4 to TRBJ1-1; D gene ambiguous. There are 11 residues in the CDR3. V was trimmed by 2 bases and J by 6 bases, leaving 4 bases between them. The CDR3 region is CASSLNAEAFF. The CDR3 DNA reads as TGTGCCAGCAGTTTAAATGCTGAAGCTTTCTTT.

The rearrangement links TRBV6-1 to TRBJ1-5; D call uncertain. Germline values: CDR1 MNHNS, CDR2 SASEGT. V shed 6 bases and J shed 5 bases, with 8 bases lying between them. The CDR3 sequence is 12 residues long. DNA of the CDR3: TGTGCCAGCAGCCACTCACATCAGCCCCAGCATTTT. This sequence encodes CASSHSHQPQHF.

The V call is TRBV5-4, the J call TRBJ2-5; perhaps TRBD1 as D (5 bases). The CDR3 is 14 residues long. V shed 1 base and J shed 4 bases, with 11 bases lying between them. CDR1 is SGHNT, CDR2 YYREEE, per germline (reference sequence). CDR3 coding DNA: TGTGCCAGCAGCTTGAGGTCAGGGTCAGAGACCCAGTACTTC. Its translation: CASSLRSGSETQYF.

This clonotype was seen a few times. One junction end disagrees with the germline gene, perhaps due to a read error. The chain joins TRBV7-9 to TRBJ2-1; 9 positions match TRBD2. CDR3 length: 13 amino acids. Germline V gene lookup returns CDR1 SEHNR and CDR2 FQNEAQ (reference sequence). The CDR3 loop is CASSGGSGGTSSF. The CDR3 coding sequence is TGTGCCAGCAGCGGCGGCAGCGGGGGGACGAGCTCCTTC.

The gene calls are TRBV11-3 and TRBJ2-7, with 7 positions matching TRBD2. CDR3 length: 15 amino acids. Germline assignment: CDR1 SGHNT and CDR2 YENEEA. This CDR3 is CVSSPRGRRSYEQYF. For the CDR3, the DNA is TGTGTCAGTTCTCCGCGGGGGAGGAGGTCCTACGAGCAGTACTTC.